This entry lists 31 T cell receptor beta chains sequenced from one sample in a study of cytomegalovirus exposure and HLA in healthy donors. Profiled with immunoSEQ multiplex PCR; TCRdb holds only in-frame clones, not every one. The table lists some 77,000 clones, 90% to 95% of them singletons. Material for sequencing was PBMCs. The receptors were sampled from a man aged 18-30 years in good health and CMV-seropositive.

The gene calls are TRBV4-1 and TRBJ2-5, with TRBD2 matching over 10 bases. The CDR3 covers 18 residues. Germline V CDR1 and CDR2: MGHRA, YSYEKL. V lost 0 bases and J lost 2; bases outside the gene matches: 9. In DNA form, the CDR3 reads TGCGCCAGCAGCCAAGAAGGGAGAGCGGGAGGGCATCAAGAGACCCAGTACTTC. It translates to CASSQEGRAGGHQETQYF.

The V and J genes are TRBV15 and TRBJ2-3; D perhaps matches TRBD2 (5 bases). Germline V gene data show CDR1 as LNHNV and CDR2 as YYDKDF (reference sequence). The CDR3 is 14 residues long. V lost 4 bases and J 3 bases, leaving 11 bases between the germline ends. The CDR3 is CATSILVITDTQYF. The CDR3 DNA is TGTGCCACCAGCATACTAGTGATTACAGATACGCAGTATTTT.

V is TRBV13 and J is TRBJ2-1; TRBD2 aligns across 8 bases. V was clipped by 2 bases and J by 0 bases; unmatched bases: 6. The CDR3 has 17 amino acids. Per the germline V gene, CDR1 is PRHDT and CDR2 is FYEKMQ (reference sequence). CDR3 coding DNA: TGTGCCAGCAGCTTAATGACGAGCGGGAGCTCCTACAATGAGCAGTTCTTC. This gives the protein CASSLMTSGSSYNEQFF.

The V call is TRBV6-5, the J call TRBJ1-2; D gene uncertain. CDR1 and CDR2 (germline): MNHEY, SVGAGI. The CDR3 length is 12 residues. V gave up 2 bases and J gave up 7 bases, with 8 bases separating them. Here the CDR3 reads CASSYGGSGYTF. The CDR3 region has the DNA TGTGCCAGCAGTTACGGTGGGAGTGGCTACACCTTC.

The genes are TRBV29-1 and TRBJ2-1; 12 nucleotides agree with TRBD2. The V segment lost 2 bases and the J segment 2 bases; nucleotides outside the gene matches: 4. The CDR3 sequence is 16 residues long. Per the germline V gene, CDR1 is SQVTM and CDR2 is ANQGSEA. The CDR3 loop reads CSVEMGLAGAYNEQFF. DNA for the CDR3: TGCAGCGTTGAAATGGGACTAGCGGGCGCCTACAATGAGCAGTTCTTC.

This chain uses TRBV2 with TRBJ2-1; 8 bases are shared with TRBD2. Unmatched junction bases numbered 7, after V lost 7 bases and J lost 5 bases. The CDR3 covers 14 residues. Germline CDR1 reads SNHLY; CDR2 reads FYNNEI. CDR3 bases: TGTGCCAGCACAGGACTAGCAGCCGACAATGAGCAGTTCTTC. It encodes CASTGLAADNEQFF. The entire variable domain, with the rest obtained from reference TRBV2 and TRBJ2-1, is as follows: EPEVTQTPSHQVTQMGQEVILRCVPISNHLYFYWYRQILGQKVEFLVSFYNNEISEKSEIFDDQFSVERPDGSNFTLKIRSTKLEDSAMYFCASTGLAADNEQFFGPGTRLTVL.

This chain uses TRBV27 with TRBJ2-1, with 7 bases that match TRBD2. The germline V gene has CDR1 MNHEY and CDR2 SMNVEV (reference sequence). CDR3 length: 14 amino acids. With V trimmed by 0 bases and J by 7 bases, 3 bases remained unmatched. The DNA for the CDR3 is TGTGCCAGCAGTTTATCGACTAGCCGGAATGAGCAGTTCTTC. It translates to CASSLSTSRNEQFF.

Comments on this clone: Germline and junction disagree at one end, which may indicate a read error. V gene TRBV4-1 combines with J gene TRBJ1-6; 7 bases map to TRBD1. The germline CDR1 and CDR2 sequences are MGHRA and YSYEKL. The CDR3 is 15 residues long. CDR3 nucleotides: TGCGCCAGCAGCGAAGGGACAGATCTTAATTCACCCCCCCACTTT. Residues: CASSEGTDLNSPPHF.

The chain is built from TRBV19 and TRBJ2-2; 8 bases line up with TRBD1. Germline CDR1 and CDR2: LNHDA and SQIVND (reference sequence). Unmatched junction bases numbered 8, after V lost 5 bases and J lost 6 bases. This CDR3 is built from 15 residues. Here the CDR3 DNA reads TGTGCCAGTAGTGGTCAGGGGGCGAGGGCCGGGGAGCTGTTTTTT. Protein sequence: CASSGQGARAGELFF.

This rearrangement joins TRBV7-8 to TRBJ1-6; perhaps TRBD1 as D (5 bases). The CDR3 is made up of 16 amino acids. The V gene's germline CDR1 is SGHVS and CDR2 FQNEAQ. Trimming shortened V by 5 bases and J by 0 bases, and 11 bases separated the two germline ends. The CDR3 bases are TGTGCCAGCAGCCGCAGGGCAAACTCCTATAATTCACCCCTCCACTTT. Its translation: CASSRRANSYNSPLHF. The entire variable domain, with the rest obtained from reference TRBV7-8 and TRBJ1-6, is as follows: GAGVSQSPRYKVAKRGQDVALRCDPISGHVSLFWYQQALGQGPEFLTYFQNEAQLDKSGLPSDRFFAERPEGSVSTLKIQRTQQEDSAVYLCASSRRANSYNSPLHFGNGTRLTVT.

The chain combines TRBV30 with TRBJ1-6; D might be TRBD1 (5 bases). The CDR3 loop spans 14 amino acids. V lost 3 bases to trimming and J lost 10 bases, with 16 bases between them. The germline V gene has CDR1 GTSNPN and CDR2 SVGIG (reference sequence). The CDR3 nucleotides read TGTGCCTGGAGCCTGGGGGGGGTGAGGTCACCCCTCCACTTT. Residues: CAWSLGGVRSPLHF.

The chain is built from TRBV6-1 and TRBJ1-6; perhaps TRBD1 as D (5 bases). CDR1 and CDR2 (germline): MNHNS, SASEGT. Trimming shortened V by 8 bases and J by 8 bases, and 13 bases separated the two germline ends. There are 13 residues in the CDR3. The CDR3 is CASLPGLHSPLHF. CDR3 nucleotide sequence: TGTGCCAGCCTGCCAGGGCTGCATTCACCCCTCCACTTT.

A single count supports this clone. The chain combines TRBV6-1 with TRBJ2-7, with D maybe TRBD1 (6 bases). The CDR3 sequence is 15 residues long. The V end lost 6 bases, the J end lost 1 base, and 16 bases lay between the germline ends. The germline CDR1 and CDR2 sequences are MNHNS and SASEGT. The CDR3 DNA reads TGTGCCAGCAGCCCCTCACAGGGTGGGTCCTACGAGCAGTACTTC. It encodes CASSPSQGGSYEQYF.

The gene calls are TRBV7-3 and TRBJ2-3; TRBD2 aligns across 15 bases. V was clipped by 2 bases and J by 5 bases; unmatched bases: 2. The CDR3 covers 16 residues. CDR1 and CDR2 from the germline V gene are SGHTA and FQGTGA. CDR3 amino acids: CASSLGGLAGGDTQYF. The CDR3 nucleotides read TGTGCCAGCAGCTTAGGGGGACTAGCGGGAGGAGATACGCAGTATTTT.

The rearrangement joins TRBV10-3 to TRBJ1-1, with 7 bases identical to TRBD1. The germline V gene encodes CDR1 ENHRY and CDR2 SYGVKD. With 0 bases clipped from V and 2 bases from J, the junction kept 3 bases outside the gene matches. The CDR3 spans 15 residues. CDR3 sequence: CAISESGQRNTEAFF. CDR3 nucleotides: TGTGCCATCAGTGAGTCGGGACAGAGAAACACTGAAGCTTTCTTT.

This clone showed up just a few times. This chain joins TRBV5-4 and TRBJ2-4, with 8 nucleotides matching TRBD2. The V segment lost 4 bases and the J segment 0 bases; nucleotides outside the gene matches: 6. The CDR3 is made up of 16 amino acids. The germline CDR1 and CDR2 sequences are SGHNT and YYREEE (reference sequence). The CDR3 coding sequence is TGTGCCAGCAGCCGCTACGGGGGGGCAGCCAAAAACATTCAGTACTTC. Translated, it gives CASSRYGGAAKNIQYF.

This sequence joins TRBV7-2 and TRBJ2-1; 9 positions match TRBD2. The CDR3 contains 14 residues. V shed 1 base, J shed 12 bases, and the junction held 7 bases outside the gene matches. CDR1 is SGHTA, CDR2 FQGNSA, per germline. The CDR3 DNA is TGTGCCAGCAGCTTAGGCCCAGCGGGAGGATCGCAGTTCTTC. As protein: CASSLGPAGGSQFF.

The J gene is TRBJ2-7, the V gene TRBV28; a possible D gene is TRBD2 (6 bases). Germline values: CDR1 MDHEN, CDR2 SYDVKM. The CDR3 is made up of 15 amino acids. Trimming took off 6 bases at V and 2 bases at J, with 17 bases between the two ends. The CDR3 spells CASRPESGGAYEQYF. In DNA form, the CDR3 reads TGTGCCAGCAGGCCCGAGAGCGGAGGGGCCTACGAGCAGTACTTC.

The rearrangement links TRBV29-1 to TRBJ2-7; 8 positions match TRBD1. This CDR3 comprises 11 residues. The V segment lost 5 bases and the J segment 5 bases; nucleotides outside the gene matches: 2. Germline lookup yields CDR1 SQVTM and CDR2 ANQGSEA. This chain's CDR3 is CSVRTGNEQYF. The CDR3 nucleotides read TGCAGCGTTCGGACAGGGAACGAGCAGTACTTC.

Comments on this clone: Other DNA sequences of this sample code for an identical CDR3. This rearrangement joins TRBV6-5 to TRBJ1-4, with D maybe TRBD1 (6 bases). The CDR3 loop spans 14 amino acids. Trimming stripped 2 bases from V and 8 bases from J, with 12 bases between. Per the germline V gene, CDR1 is MNHEY and CDR2 is SVGAGI. This CDR3 reads CASSYRGQGEKLFF. The CDR3 coding sequence is TGTGCCAGCAGTTACCGGGGACAAGGCGAAAAACTGTTTTTT.

As regards this clone: The germline gene is not matched at one end of the junction; a read error may be the cause. The CDR3 DNA sequence: TGTGCTAGCAGCATCCGTGGTAGGCCCCAGCATTTT. Its translation is CASSIRGRPQHF. This chain links TRBV7-7 with TRBJ1-5; D gene ambiguous. The CDR3 is 12 amino acids. Per germline, CDR1 SSHAT and CDR2 FNYEAQ (reference sequence).

The V gene is TRBV29-1, the J gene TRBJ2-7, with D possibly matching TRBD1 (6 bases). Germline V gene lookup returns CDR1 SQVTM and CDR2 ANQGSEA. The CDR3 consists of 13 residues. V was clipped by 6 bases and J by 2 bases, with 14 bases between them. The CDR3 reads CSVTQQGTYEQYF. CDR3 in DNA: TGCAGCGTAACGCAACAGGGCACCTACGAGCAGTACTTC.

The J gene is TRBJ2-6, the V gene TRBV7-8; D gene ambiguous. The CDR3 has 16 amino acids. Trimming left V 6 bases short and J 0 bases short, with 12 bases between. From germline, CDR1 is SGHVS and CDR2 FQNEAQ. This chain's CDR3 is CASSLLGLSGANVLTF. The DNA for the CDR3 is TGTGCCAGCAGTTTACTGGGCCTCTCTGGGGCCAACGTCCTGACTTTC.

This clone was seen just once. The chain combines TRBV2 with TRBJ2-1; D unclear. The CDR3 sequence is 14 residues long. V was pared by 6 bases and J by 0 bases, with 9 bases between. Germline loops: CDR1 SNHLY, CDR2 FYNNEI. CDR3 coding DNA: TGTGCCAGCAGCCGACTGAGCTCCTACAATGAGCAGTTCTTC. It is translated as CASSRLSSYNEQFF.

This clone has only one observation. The chain has TRBV10-3 and TRBJ1-6, with a weak D call TRBD1 (5 bases). Germline V CDR1 and CDR2: ENHRY, SYGVKD. V was shortened by 0 bases and J by 8 bases, with 17 bases between the two germline ends. The CDR3 spans 17 residues. The CDR3 sequence is CAISESVLRRGDSPLHF. The CDR3 nucleotides are TGTGCCATCAGTGAGTCGGTTCTTCGCCGGGGGGATTCACCCCTCCACTTT.

The chain employs TRBV27 and TRBJ2-3, with D tentatively TRBD2 (5 bases). Trimming pared 6 bases from V and 3 bases from J, leaving 13 bases between. The CDR3 spans 14 residues. The germline V gene has CDR1 MNHEY and CDR2 SMNVEV (reference sequence). The CDR3 region is CASSPTGSTDTQYF. The CDR3 nucleotides read TGTGCCAGCAGCCCTACGGGGAGTACAGATACGCAGTATTTT.

The J gene is TRBJ1-2, the V gene TRBV7-9, with D possibly matching TRBD1 (6 bases). Germline lookup yields CDR1 SEHNR and CDR2 FQNEAQ (reference sequence). The CDR3 totals 15 residues. Trimming shortened V by 5 bases and J by 2 bases, and 15 bases separated the two germline ends. The CDR3 loop reads CASSHRVDVNYGYTF. As DNA, the CDR3 is TGTGCCAGCAGCCACAGGGTGGACGTGAACTATGGCTACACCTTC.

The chain uses TRBV6-5 and TRBJ2-3, with 10 bases lining up with TRBD1. The CDR3 spans 16 residues. The germline V gene has CDR1 MNHEY and CDR2 SVGAGI. Trimming cost V 1 base and J 5 bases; bases outside gene matches: 6. CDR3 bases: TGTGCCAGCAGTTACTTCCGGGACAGGGGAAAAGATACGCAGTATTTT. This gives the protein CASSYFRDRGKDTQYF.

The rearrangement uses TRBV29-1 and TRBJ1-5; TRBD1 matches at 8 bases. The germline gives CDR1 SQVTM, CDR2 ANQGSEA. Germline trimming cut 7 bases from V and 2 bases from J; bases unmatched to any gene: 4. The CDR3 runs 13 residues. The CDR3, as DNA: TGCAGCGCACAGGGGGACGGCAATCAGCCCCAGCATTTT. Encoded protein: CSAQGDGNQPQHF.

This chain links TRBV13 with TRBJ2-2; TRBD1 is a possible D gene (5 bases). V lost 4 bases to trimming and J lost 13 bases, with 16 bases between them. The CDR3 contains 13 residues. CDR1 PRHDT and CDR2 FYEKMQ come from the germline V gene (reference sequence). The CDR3 nucleotides are TGTGCCAGCAGCTCGGCCAGGGCCCGAATGCTGTTTTTT. It is translated as CASSSARARMLFF.

The chain links TRBV5-1 to TRBJ2-5, with D unclear. The CDR3 consists of 11 residues. Between the trimmed V and J ends, which lost 3 bases and 6 bases, there was a span of 6 bases. Germline V CDR1 and CDR2: SGHRS, YFSETQ. The CDR3 DNA is TGCGCCAGCAGCTATGACAAGACCCAGTACTTC. It codes for CASSYDKTQYF.